The clone carrying this T cell receptor (beta chain) was recorded at least ten times. Its antigen is unidentified. The sample is drawn from a study of Graves' ophthalmopathy and Graves' hyperthyroidism. Study findings and constraints: Blood also held most thyroid clonotypes expanded above 0.001 frequency.

Exclusion applied to patients with other autoimmune diseases, uncontrolled infections, pregnancy or lactation. RNA transcripts provided the template for amplifying TCR beta CDR3 regions. First-round RT-PCR used HTBI primers; second-round multiplex PCR followed. Via MiXCR, TCRdb re-called the multiplex PCR reads, giving one row per CDR3 protein. The top ten clones hold 8.5% to 14% of a sample with over a million distinct CDR3 sequences, 36% of them seen once. Per the germline V gene, CDR1 is SEHNR and CDR2 is FQNEAQ (reference sequence). V was clipped by 5 bases and J by 4 bases, with 17 bases between them. This CDR3 region has 16 residues.

The source of this sequence is an adult man with Graves' hyperthyroidism. The J gene is TRBJ2-2, the V gene TRBV7-9; D possibly corresponds to TRBD1 (6 bases). The sample consisted of peripheral blood or thyroid tissue (not recorded which). The CDR3 nucleotides are TGTGCCAGCAGCCGACCCCGGGACATACTCACCGGGGAGCTGTTTTTT. Translating gives CASSRPRDILTGELFF.